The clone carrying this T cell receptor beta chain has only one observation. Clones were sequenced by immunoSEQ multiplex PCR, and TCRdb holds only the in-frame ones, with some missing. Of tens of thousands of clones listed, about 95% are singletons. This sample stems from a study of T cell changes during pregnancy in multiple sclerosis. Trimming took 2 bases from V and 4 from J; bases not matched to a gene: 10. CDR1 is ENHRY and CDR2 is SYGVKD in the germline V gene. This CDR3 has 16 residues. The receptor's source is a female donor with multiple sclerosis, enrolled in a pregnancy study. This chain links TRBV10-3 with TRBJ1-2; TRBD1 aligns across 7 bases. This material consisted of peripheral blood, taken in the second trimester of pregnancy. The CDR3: CAISEESPGQSYGYTF. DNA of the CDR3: TGTGCCATCAGTGAGGAATCTCCGGGACAGAGCTATGGCTACACCTTC.